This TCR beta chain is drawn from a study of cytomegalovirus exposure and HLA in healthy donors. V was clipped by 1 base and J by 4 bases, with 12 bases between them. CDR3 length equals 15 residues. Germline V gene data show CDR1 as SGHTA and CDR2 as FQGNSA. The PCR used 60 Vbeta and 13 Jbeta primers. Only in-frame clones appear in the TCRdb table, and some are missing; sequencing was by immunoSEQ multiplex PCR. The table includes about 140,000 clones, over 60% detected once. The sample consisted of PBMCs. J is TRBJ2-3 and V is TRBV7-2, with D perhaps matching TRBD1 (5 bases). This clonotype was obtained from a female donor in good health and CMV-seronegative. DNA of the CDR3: TGTGCCAGCAGCTTAGTCCTCCTACAGGCAGATACGCAGTATTTT. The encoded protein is CASSLVLLQADTQYF.